This T cell receptor (beta chain) is from a study of blood T cell repertoires in COVID-19. With 9 bases clipped from V and 2 bases from J, the junction kept 7 bases outside the gene matches. Germline V CDR1 and CDR2: LNHDA, SQIVND (reference sequence). The CDR3 runs to 15 residues. This clone was counted once. The data were produced by immunoSEQ multiplex PCR, yet TCRdb's version contains in-frame clones alone and is incomplete. Here the sample spans under 300,000 clones, approximately 91% being singletons. Sequencing was carried out using peripheral blood. The TCR was taken from a woman aged 40 to 55 who had recovered from COVID-19. The chain recombines TRBV19 with TRBJ2-5; 12 bases map to TRBD2. CDR3 protein: CASTRLAGAQETQYF. The CDR3, as DNA: TGTGCCAGCACGAGACTAGCGGGAGCGCAAGAGACCCAGTACTTC. The full variable domain, completed using reference TRBV19 and TRBJ2-5, is DGGITQSPKYLFRKEGQNVTLSCEQNLNHDAMYWYRQDPGQGLRLIYYSQIVNDFQKGDIAEGYSVSREKKESFPLTVTSAQKNPTAFYLCASTRLAGAQETQYFGPGTRLLVL.